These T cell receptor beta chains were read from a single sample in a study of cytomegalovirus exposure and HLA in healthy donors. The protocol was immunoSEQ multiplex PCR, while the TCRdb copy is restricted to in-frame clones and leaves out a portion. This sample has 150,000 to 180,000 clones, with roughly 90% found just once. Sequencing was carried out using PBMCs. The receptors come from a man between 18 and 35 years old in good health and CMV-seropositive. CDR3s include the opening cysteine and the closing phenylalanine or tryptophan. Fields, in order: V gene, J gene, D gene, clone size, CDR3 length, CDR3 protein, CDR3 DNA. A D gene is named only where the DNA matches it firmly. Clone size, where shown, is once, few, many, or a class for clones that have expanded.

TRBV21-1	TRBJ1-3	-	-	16	CASSVSQDTSGNTIYF	TGTGCCAGCAGCGTTAGTCAGGACACCTCTGGAAACACCATATATTTT
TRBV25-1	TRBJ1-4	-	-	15	CASSDLDSLNEKLFF	TGTGCCAGCAGTGATCTGGACAGCCTTAATGAAAAACTGTTTTTT
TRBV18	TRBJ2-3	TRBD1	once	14	CASSPDRGLNTQYF	TGTGCCAGCTCACCTGACAGGGGGCTGAATACGCAGTATTTT
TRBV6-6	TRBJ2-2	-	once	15	CASSYRQTYTGELFF	TGTGCCAGCAGTTACAGGCAGACATACACCGGGGAGCTGTTTTTT
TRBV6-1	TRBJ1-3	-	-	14	CASRGGLGGNTIYF	TGTGCCAGCAGGGGAGGTCTCGGCGGAAACACCATATATTTT
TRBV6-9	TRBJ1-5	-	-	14	CASSYQHWRSGSHF	TGTGCCAGCAGTTACCAACACTGGAGAAGTGGATCCCATTTT
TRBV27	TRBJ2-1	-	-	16	CASSPGAGRSYNEQFF	TGTGCCAGCAGTCCCGGTGCGGGGCGCTCCTACAATGAGCAGTTCTTC
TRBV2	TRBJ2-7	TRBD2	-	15	CASSEDGLAGVEQYF	TGTGCCAGCAGTGAAGACGGACTAGCGGGGGTCGAGCAGTACTTC
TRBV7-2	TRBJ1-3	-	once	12	CASSLARDTIYF	TGTGCCAGCAGCTTAGCCCGGGACACCATATATTTT
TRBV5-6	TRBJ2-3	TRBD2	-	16	CASSLGAGVSTDTQYF	TGTGCCAGCAGCTTGGGAGCGGGAGTTAGCACAGATACGCAGTATTTT
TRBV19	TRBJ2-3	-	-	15	CASSIVAGGTDTQYF	TGTGCCAGTAGTATCGTGGCCGGGGGCACAGATACGCAGTATTTT
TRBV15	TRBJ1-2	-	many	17	CATSREALGQPNYGYTF	TGTGCCACCAGCAGAGAGGCCCTCGGACAACCCAACTATGGCTACACCTTC